The clone carrying this T cell receptor beta chain was counted many times. The record originates from a study of blood T cells in healthy people across ages. The germline V gene encodes CDR1 DFQATT and CDR2 SNEGSKA (reference sequence). The CDR3 runs to 14 residues. Trimming pared 4 bases from V and 2 bases from J, leaving 15 bases between. Through a sample-barcoded 5' primer and a J-beta primer mix, a second PCR was run for roughly 6 to 12 cycles. One entry per CDR3 protein, called by TCRdb with MiXCR from the 5' RACE reads. This sample yields 800,000 to 950,000 distinct CDR3 sequences, of which 25% to 35% are seen a single time; roughly 10% belongs to the top ten. This sample also appeared in a second study, on T cells of mothers and their children. From that second work: Addition of sample barcodes and 2-4 random nucleotides occurred through the M1S primer of the second PCR. Evidence of persistent microchimeric T cell clones was absent.

The sequence derives from a middle-aged woman in good health. The genes are TRBV20-1 and TRBJ2-7; possible D gene TRBD1, 6 bases. Specimen: blood. The CDR3 here is CSAIRMGQTYEQYF. The CDR3 DNA reads as TGCAGTGCTATCCGAATGGGACAAACCTACGAGCAGTACTTC.